This TCR beta chain was sequenced for a study of OX40 agonist ivuxolimab in advanced cancers. Study in general: Across the patients, intravenous ivuxolimab was delivered every 2 weeks at 0.01 to 10 mg/kg. Regarding the study as a whole: Relative to CD4+, CD8+ T cells held more expanded clones on average.

Germline V gene data show CDR1 as LGHNA and CDR2 as YNFKEQ. The CDR3 has 13 amino acids. Trimming left V 11 bases short and J 1 base short, with 11 bases between. Sequencing used immunoSEQ multiplex PCR; TCRdb keeps in-frame clones, though not all of them. The sample contains roughly 80,000 clones, roughly 84% of which appear only once. To note about this clone: What it recognizes is unknown.

V gene TRBV4-2 combines with J gene TRBJ2-2; TRBD2 is a possible D gene (6 bases). This TCR was sampled from an adult with an advanced solid tumor such as melanoma, head and neck, liver or kidney cancer. This specimen was CD4+ or CD8+ T cells sorted from blood, taken in a trial of the OX40 agonist ivuxolimab. CDR3 sequence: CAAGQGNTGELFF. The CDR3 nucleotides read TGTGCCGCGGGGCAGGGGAACACCGGGGAGCTGTTTTTT.